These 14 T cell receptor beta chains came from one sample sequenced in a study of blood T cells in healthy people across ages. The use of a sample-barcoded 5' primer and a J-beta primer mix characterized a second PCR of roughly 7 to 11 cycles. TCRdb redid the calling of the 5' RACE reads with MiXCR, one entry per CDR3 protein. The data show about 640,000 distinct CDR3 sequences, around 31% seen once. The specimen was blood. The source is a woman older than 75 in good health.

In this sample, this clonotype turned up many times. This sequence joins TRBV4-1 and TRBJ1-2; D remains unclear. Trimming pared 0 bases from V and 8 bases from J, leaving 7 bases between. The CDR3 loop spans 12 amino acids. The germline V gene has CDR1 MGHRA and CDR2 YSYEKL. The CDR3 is CASSQDLYGYTF. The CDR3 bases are TGCGCCAGCAGCCAAGACCTATACGGCTACACCTTC.

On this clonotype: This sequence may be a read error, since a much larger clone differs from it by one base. In nucleotides, the CDR3 is TGCGCCAGCAGCTTGAAGGGAGGACAGGGCGGTGGCTACAACTTC. Protein product: CASSLKGGQGGGYNF. This sequence joins TRBV5-1 and TRBJ1-2; 8 nucleotides line up with TRBD1. CDR1 SGHRS and CDR2 YFSETQ come from the germline V gene. The CDR3 has 15 amino acids.

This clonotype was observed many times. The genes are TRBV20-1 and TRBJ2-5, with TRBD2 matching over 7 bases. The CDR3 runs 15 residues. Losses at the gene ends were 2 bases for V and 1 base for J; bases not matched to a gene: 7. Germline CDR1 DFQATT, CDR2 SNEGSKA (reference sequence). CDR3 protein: CSARSSSGRQETQYF. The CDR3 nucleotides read TGCAGTGCTAGATCCTCTAGCGGCCGCCAAGAGACCCAGTACTTC.

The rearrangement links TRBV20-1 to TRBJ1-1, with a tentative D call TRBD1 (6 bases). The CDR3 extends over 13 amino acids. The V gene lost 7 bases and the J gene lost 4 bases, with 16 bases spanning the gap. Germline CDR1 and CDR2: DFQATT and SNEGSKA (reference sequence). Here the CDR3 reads CSVEQGSSTEAFF. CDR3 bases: TGCAGTGTTGAACAGGGTAGTAGCACTGAAGCTTTCTTT.

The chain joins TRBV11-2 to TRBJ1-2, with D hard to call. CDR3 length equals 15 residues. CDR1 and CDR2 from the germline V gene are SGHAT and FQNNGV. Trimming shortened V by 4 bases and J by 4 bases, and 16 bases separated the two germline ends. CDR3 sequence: CASSWAVGPGYGYTF. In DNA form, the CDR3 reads TGTGCCAGCAGCTGGGCCGTGGGTCCAGGCTATGGCTACACCTTC.

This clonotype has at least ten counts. CDR3 DNA sequence: TGTGCCAGCAGTCCGCCCGGGAATCGCTATGGCTACACCTTC. Translated, it gives CASSPPGNRYGYTF. The rearrangement links TRBV6-5 to TRBJ1-2; D is uncertain. CDR1 and CDR2 (germline): MNHEY, SVGAGI. Trimming shortened V by 5 bases and J by 4 bases, and 14 bases separated the two germline ends. The CDR3 loop spans 14 amino acids.

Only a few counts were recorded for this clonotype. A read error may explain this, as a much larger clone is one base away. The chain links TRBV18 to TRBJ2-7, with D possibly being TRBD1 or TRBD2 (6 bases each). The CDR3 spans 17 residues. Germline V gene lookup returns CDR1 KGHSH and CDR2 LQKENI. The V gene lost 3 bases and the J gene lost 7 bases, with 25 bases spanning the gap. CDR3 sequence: CASSPFRRGDVYNEQYF. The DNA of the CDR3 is TGTGCCAGCTCACCGTTCAGAAGGGGGGACGTCTACAATGAGCAGTACTTC.

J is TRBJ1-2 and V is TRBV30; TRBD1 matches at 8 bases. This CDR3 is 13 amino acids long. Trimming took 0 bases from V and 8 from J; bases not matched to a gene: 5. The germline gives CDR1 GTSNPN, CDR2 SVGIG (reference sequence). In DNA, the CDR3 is TGTGCCTGGAGTGTAACGGCAGGGGGCGGCTACACCTTC. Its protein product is CAWSVTAGGGYTF.

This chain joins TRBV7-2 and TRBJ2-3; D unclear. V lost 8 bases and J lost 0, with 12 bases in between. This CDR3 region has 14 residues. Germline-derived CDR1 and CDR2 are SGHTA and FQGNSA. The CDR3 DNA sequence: TGTGCCAGCGCCCTTCTGGGCAGCACAGATACGCAGTATTTT. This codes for CASALLGSTDTQYF.

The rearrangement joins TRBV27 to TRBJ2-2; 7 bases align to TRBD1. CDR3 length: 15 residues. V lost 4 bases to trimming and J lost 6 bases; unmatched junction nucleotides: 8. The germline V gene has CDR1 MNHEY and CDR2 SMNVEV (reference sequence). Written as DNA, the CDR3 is TGTGCCAGCAGTTCGATGACAGGGCTTCCCGGGGAGCTGTTTTTT. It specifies CASSSMTGLPGELFF.

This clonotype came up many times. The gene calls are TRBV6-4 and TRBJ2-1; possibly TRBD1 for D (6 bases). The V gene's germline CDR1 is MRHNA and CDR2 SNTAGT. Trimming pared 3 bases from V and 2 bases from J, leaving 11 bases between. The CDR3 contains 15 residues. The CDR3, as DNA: TGTGCCAGCAGTGAGGACAGTTCCGCCTACAATGAGCAGTTCTTC. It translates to CASSEDSSAYNEQFF.

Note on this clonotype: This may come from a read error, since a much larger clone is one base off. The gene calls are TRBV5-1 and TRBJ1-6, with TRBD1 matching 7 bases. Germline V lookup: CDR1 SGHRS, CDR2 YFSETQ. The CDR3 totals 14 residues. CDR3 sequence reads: CASSSGQAESPPHF. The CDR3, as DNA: TGCGCCAGCAGCTCCGGACAGGCAGAATCACCCCCCCACTTT.

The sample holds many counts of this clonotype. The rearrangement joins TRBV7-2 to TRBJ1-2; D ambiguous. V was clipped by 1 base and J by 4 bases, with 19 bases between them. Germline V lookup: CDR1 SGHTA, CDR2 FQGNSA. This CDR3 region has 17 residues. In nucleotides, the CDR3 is TGTGCCAGCAGCTTAGTTCTGGACGGACCGCTAGGCTATGGCTACACCTTC. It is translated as CASSLVLDGPLGYGYTF.

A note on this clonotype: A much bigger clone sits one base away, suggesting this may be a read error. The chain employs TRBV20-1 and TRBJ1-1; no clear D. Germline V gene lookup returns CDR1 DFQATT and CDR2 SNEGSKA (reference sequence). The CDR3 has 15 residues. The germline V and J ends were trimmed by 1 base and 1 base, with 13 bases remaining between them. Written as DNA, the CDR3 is TGCAGTGCTAGAGTCCGGGAGGGTTGGAACACTGAAGCTTTCTTT. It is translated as CSARVREGWNTEAFF.